The 11 T cell receptor beta chains listed next were all sequenced from one sample in a study of blood T cell repertoires in COVID-19. Sequenced by immunoSEQ multiplex PCR; TCRdb stores in-frame clones only, minus some. The sample records about 150,000 clones, less than 95% being singletons. Sequenced input: peripheral blood. The receptors were gathered from a man aged 50 to 60 with acute or convalescent COVID-19.

This sequence joins TRBV28 and TRBJ1-4; perhaps TRBD1 as D (6 bases). V shed 6 bases and J shed 0 bases, with 8 bases lying between them. The CDR3 is 14 residues long. Germline V gene data show CDR1 as MDHEN and CDR2 as SYDVKM. CDR3 region: CASRDSATNEKLFF. The CDR3 DNA follows: TGTGCCAGCAGGGACAGCGCAACTAATGAAAAACTGTTTTTT.

The genes are TRBV4-2 and TRBJ2-7, with 10 bases identical to TRBD2. The CDR3 is made up of 16 amino acids. J lost 3 bases, V lost 4 bases, and 9 bases had no gene match. CDR1 is LGHNA and CDR2 is YNFKEQ in the germline V gene. Written as DNA, the CDR3 is TGTGCCAGCAGCCCCCCGGTTCTAGCGGGAGTCTACGAGCAGTACTTC. Residues: CASSPPVLAGVYEQYF.

The V and J genes are TRBV2 and TRBJ1-2, with D possibly TRBD1 on 6 matching bases. CDR1 is SNHLY and CDR2 is FYNNEI in the germline V gene. The CDR3 is 13 residues long. V was pared by 5 bases and J by 4 bases, with 11 bases between. CDR3 in DNA: TGTGCCAGCAGTAACAGGGTCTCCTATGGCTACACCTTC. This encodes CASSNRVSYGYTF. Together with reference TRBV2 and TRBJ1-2, the CDR3 gives the full variable domain: EPEVTQTPSHQVTQMGQEVILRCVPISNHLYFYWYRQILGQKVEFLVSFYNNEISEKSEIFDDQFSVERPDGSNFTLKIRSTKLEDSAMYFCASSNRVSYGYTFGSGTRLTVV.

The rearrangement uses TRBV3-1 (or the pseudogene TRBV3-2) and TRBJ2-3; a weak D match, TRBD2 (6 bases). The CDR3 sequence is 19 residues long. Deletions cut 5 bases from V and 4 bases from J, with 28 bases between. Germline-derived CDR1 and CDR2 are LGHDT and YNNKEL (reference sequence). In DNA form, the CDR3 reads TGTGCCAGCAGCGACCCCCCTGCCCGGACTAACAATTATCCAGATACGCAGTATTTT. Translated, it gives CASSDPPARTNNYPDTQYF.

The V gene is TRBV28, the J gene TRBJ1-1; the D gene is possibly TRBD1 (5 bases). In germline, CDR1 is MDHEN, CDR2 SYDVKM. V was clipped by 5 bases and J by 8 bases, with 12 bases between them. This CDR3 contains 12 residues. This CDR3 reads CASSPWSGEAFF. In nucleotides, the CDR3 is TGTGCCAGCAGTCCCTGGTCAGGGGAAGCTTTCTTT.

The V call is TRBV28, the J call TRBJ2-7; a possible D gene is TRBD1 (5 bases). CDR1 is MDHEN, CDR2 SYDVKM, per germline. CDR3 length equals 15 residues. The V end was cut by 4 bases, the J end by 2 bases, with 15 bases between. The CDR3: CASSSLDSSPYEQYF. In DNA, the CDR3 is TGTGCCAGCAGTTCTCTCGACAGTTCTCCCTACGAGCAGTACTTC.

V usage is TRBV7-3 and J usage is TRBJ2-1; a possible D gene is TRBD2 (10 bases). CDR3 length: 20 amino acids. Per the germline V gene, CDR1 is SGHTA and CDR2 is FQGTGA. Trimming removed 5 bases at V and 4 bases at J, with 30 bases between. The CDR3 region is CASSLLPGQGLAGVYNEQFF. In DNA, the CDR3 is TGTGCCAGCAGCCTACTCCCGGGACAGGGCCTAGCGGGAGTTTACAATGAGCAGTTCTTC.

Here the CDR3 DNA reads TGTGCCATCAGTAGCCGGGACTCCACCTACAATGAGCAGTTCTTC. Amino acid sequence: CAISSRDSTYNEQFF. The chain is built from TRBV10-3 and TRBJ2-1; a possible D gene is TRBD2 (6 bases). Germline V gene lookup returns CDR1 ENHRY and CDR2 SYGVKD. The CDR3 covers 15 residues. V lost 5 bases and J lost 2, with 13 bases in between.

The chain joins TRBV19 to TRBJ1-5, with D perhaps matching TRBD1 (6 bases). Germline V gene lookup returns CDR1 LNHDA and CDR2 SQIVND (reference sequence). Trimming stripped 6 bases from V and 3 bases from J, with 12 bases between. The CDR3 sequence is 14 residues long. Here the CDR3 DNA reads TGTGCCAGTAGAACAACAGGGTCCAATCAGCCCCAGCATTTT. Translation: CASRTTGSNQPQHF.

V gene TRBV4-1 combines with J gene TRBJ2-6, with 9 bases lining up with TRBD1. The CDR3 covers 18 residues. Germline lookup yields CDR1 MGHRA and CDR2 YSYEKL. The J segment lost 0 bases and the V segment lost 4 bases, leaving 7 bases of the junction unmatched. The CDR3 sequence is CASSPRQGGISGANVLTF. The CDR3 nucleotides are TGCGCCAGCAGCCCGCGACAGGGGGGGATCTCTGGGGCCAACGTCCTGACTTTC.

This clone was found a few times. This sequence joins TRBV28 and TRBJ2-7; 7 bases align to TRBD2. CDR3 length: 14 amino acids. Germline V gene lookup returns CDR1 MDHEN and CDR2 SYDVKM. V trimming: 6 bases; J trimming: 5 bases; junction bases outside the gene matches: 10. CDR3 coding DNA: TGTGCCAGCAGCCCACCCGGACGGGGGGACGAGCAGTACGTC. Translation: CASSPPGRGDEQYV.